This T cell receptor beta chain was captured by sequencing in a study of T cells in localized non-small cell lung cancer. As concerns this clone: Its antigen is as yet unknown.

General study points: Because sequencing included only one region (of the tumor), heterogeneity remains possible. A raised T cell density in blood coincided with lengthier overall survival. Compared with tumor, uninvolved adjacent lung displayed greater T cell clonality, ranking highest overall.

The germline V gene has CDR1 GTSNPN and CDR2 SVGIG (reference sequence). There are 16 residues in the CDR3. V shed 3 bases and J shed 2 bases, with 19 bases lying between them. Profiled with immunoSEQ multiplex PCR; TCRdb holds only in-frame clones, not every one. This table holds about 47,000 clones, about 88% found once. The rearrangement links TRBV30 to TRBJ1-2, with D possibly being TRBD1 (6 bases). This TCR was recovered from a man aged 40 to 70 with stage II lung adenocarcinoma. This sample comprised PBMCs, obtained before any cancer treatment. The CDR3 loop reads CAWSPFFRGGNYGYTF. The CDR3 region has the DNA TGTGCCTGGAGCCCATTCTTCAGGGGAGGCAACTATGGCTACACCTTC.